This entry concerns a single T cell receptor (beta chain). The record originates from a study of blood T cell repertoires in COVID-19. Study in general: Acute-phase and convalescent COVID-19 samples originated in the United States, Italy and Spain.

Deletions cut 7 bases from V and 9 bases from J, with 13 bases between. CDR3 length: 13 residues. Authors' data handling: Estimates of nucleated cell counts were drawn from the amplification of reference gene primers. Libraries were prepared by immunoSEQ multiplex PCR; TCRdb keeps only in-frame clonotypes and omits some of them. The DNA gave D and trimming, while V, J and clone size come from that table. This table holds 100,000 to 150,000 clones, more than 80% found once. The sequenced sample was peripheral blood. This clonotype was obtained from a woman older than 75 with COVID-19, enrolled during active disease. J is TRBJ1-6 and V is TRBV12-3 or TRBV12-4, with D hard to call. The CDR3, as DNA: TGTGCCAGCACCGTTGGCCCCTCTTCACCCCTCCACTTT. Its protein product is CASTVGPSSPLHF.